The 2 T cell receptor beta chains listed next were all sequenced from one sample in a study of CD8 T cells in Susac syndrome. It was with random hexamers that about 0.45 to 1 ug RNA was reverse transcribed. TCRdb passed the immunoSEQ multiplex PCR reads through MiXCR, listing each CDR3 protein once. The table lists roughly 84,000 distinct CDR3 sequences, 95% to 97% of them singletons. Sequencing was done on a sample of CD8+ T cells from PBMCs. These receptors came from a human donor with Susac syndrome.

The chain combines TRBV19 with TRBJ2-3; TRBD2 matches 8 bases. Looked up from germline, CDR1 is LNHDA and CDR2 is SQIVND (reference sequence). V gave up 4 bases and J gave up 5 bases; unmatched junction bases: 5. The CDR3 has 14 amino acids. CDR3 loop: CASSTQRELDTQYF. CDR3 sequence (DNA): TGTGCCAGTAGTACCCAGCGGGAGTTAGATACGCAGTATTTT. Complete variable domain (other parts from reference TRBV19 and TRBJ2-3): DGGITQSPKYLFRKEGQNVTLSCEQNLNHDAMYWYRQDPGQGLRLIYYSQIVNDFQKGDIAEGYSVSREKKESFPLTVTSAQKNPTAFYLCASSTQRELDTQYFGPGTRLTVL.

V is TRBV20-1 and J is TRBJ2-7; 8 bases are a match to TRBD2. The V and J ends lost 4 bases and 0 bases, in that order; junction bases with no gene match: 8. This CDR3 region has 15 residues. CDR1 and CDR2 from the germline V gene are DFQATT and SNEGSKA (reference sequence). This CDR3 is CSAKAAGVLSYEQYF. The CDR3 region has the DNA TGCAGTGCTAAAGCAGCGGGAGTTCTCTCCTACGAGCAGTACTTC.